This record covers a single T cell receptor (beta chain). This sample is drawn from a study of T cell responses to AZD1222 COVID-19 vaccine. Germline CDR1 is SQVTM and CDR2 is ANQGSEA. V was clipped by 7 bases and J by 7 bases; unmatched bases: 4. This CDR3 contains 12 residues. TCRdb's copy holds only in-frame clones and misses some; the assay was immunoSEQ multiplex PCR. Among about 140,000 clones listed, more than 85% were seen once. The sequence derives from an adult who received the AZD1222 COVID-19 vaccine. The sample here was peripheral blood, taken 28 days after the second AZD1222 dose. The J gene is TRBJ1-3, the V gene TRBV29-1; 10 nucleotides align to TRBD1. The CDR3 DNA reads as TGCAGCGCCCAGGGACAGGGGAACACCATATATTTT. It translates to CSAQGQGNTIYF.